The text below deals with one TCR beta chain. This entry is derived from a study of blood T cell repertoires in COVID-19. Trimming removed 7 bases from V and 2 bases from J; junction bases left unmatched: 10. CDR1 is SNHLY and CDR2 is FYNNEI in the germline V gene. The CDR3 loop spans 16 amino acids. Clones were sequenced by immunoSEQ multiplex PCR, and TCRdb holds only the in-frame ones, with some missing. The data show about 250,000 clones, roughly 88% seen once. The receptor was isolated from a human donor with COVID-19, enrolled during active disease. The donor label of this sample is uncertain. Source material: peripheral blood. V usage is TRBV2 and J usage is TRBJ2-2; the match to TRBD2 covers 7 bases. The chain's CDR3 is CASKRLAATNTGELFF. CDR3 coding DNA: TGTGCCAGCAAACGGCTAGCGGCGACCAACACCGGGGAGCTGTTTTTT.